What follows are 30 T cell receptor beta chains derived from one specimen sequenced in a study of cytomegalovirus exposure and HLA in healthy donors. The primer mix had 60 Vbeta and 13 Jbeta primers. Profiled with immunoSEQ multiplex PCR; TCRdb holds only in-frame clones, not every one. The sample lists fewer than 150,000 clones; around 85% were seen once. The sequencing input was PBMCs. All receptors derive from a woman aged 25 to 39 in good health and CMV-seropositive.

The chain uses TRBV27 and TRBJ2-5; 7 bases fit TRBD2. CDR1 is MNHEY and CDR2 is SMNVEV in the germline V gene (reference sequence). The CDR3 has 14 residues. The V gene end was trimmed by 4 bases and the J gene end by 2 bases; junction bases not matched to a gene: 4. CDR3 sequence reads: CASSWTRNQETQYF. CDR3 bases: TGTGCCAGCAGTTGGACTAGGAATCAAGAGACCCAGTACTTC.

J is TRBJ1-6 and V is TRBV5-1; D call uncertain. CDR1 SGHRS and CDR2 YFSETQ come from the germline V gene. V lost 0 bases and J lost 8, with 12 bases in between. CDR3 length equals 15 residues. CDR3 nucleotides: TGCGCCAGCAGCTTGGACGGCCGACTCGATTCACCCCTCCACTTT. This gives the protein CASSLDGRLDSPLHF.

The V gene is TRBV5-1, the J gene TRBJ2-3, with no clear D. Germline assignment: CDR1 SGHRS and CDR2 YFSETQ. CDR3 length: 15 amino acids. Trimming left V 0 bases short and J 0 bases short, with 8 bases between. CDR3 in DNA: TGCGCCAGCAGCTTGGACTTTTCTAGCACAGATACGCAGTATTTT. This codes for CASSLDFSSTDTQYF.

The chain carries TRBV27 and TRBJ2-1; TRBD2 matches 7 bases. Germline assignment: CDR1 MNHEY and CDR2 SMNVEV (reference sequence). This CDR3 is built from 16 residues. With 2 bases clipped from V and 7 bases from J, the junction kept 11 bases outside the gene matches. Written as DNA, the CDR3 is TGTGCCAGCAGTTTAGAGAGTCGCGGGAGTAAAAATGAGCAGTTCTTC. Amino acid sequence: CASSLESRGSKNEQFF.

The rearrangement links TRBV7-6 to TRBJ1-1, with TRBD1 identical over 7 bases. CDR3 length equals 16 residues. The germline gives CDR1 SGHVS, CDR2 FNYEAQ. V trimming: 0 bases; J trimming: 7 bases; junction bases outside the gene matches: 11. The CDR3 DNA follows: TGTGCCAGCAGCTTAGCGCCTTCCGAGACAGGGCTTGAAGCTTTCTTT. This codes for CASSLAPSETGLEAFF.

This chain joins TRBV2 and TRBJ1-6; TRBD1 matches 7 bases. This CDR3 region has 14 residues. CDR1 is SNHLY and CDR2 is FYNNEI in the germline V gene. Trimming at V came to 7 bases and at J to 2 bases, leaving 2 bases not matched to a gene. The CDR3 here is CASNQGAYNSPLHF. The CDR3 nucleotides read TGTGCCAGCAACCAGGGGGCCTATAATTCACCCCTCCACTTT. Complete variable domain (other parts from reference TRBV2 and TRBJ1-6): EPEVTQTPSHQVTQMGQEVILRCVPISNHLYFYWYRQILGQKVEFLVSFYNNEISEKSEIFDDQFSVERPDGSNFTLKIRSTKLEDSAMYFCASNQGAYNSPLHFGNGTRLTVT.

This clone showed up just a few times. The rearrangement links TRBV28 to TRBJ1-2; tentative D call: TRBD1 (6 bases). Trimming cost V 6 bases and J 2 bases, with 10 bases left between them. This CDR3 has 13 amino acids. The germline gives CDR1 MDHEN, CDR2 SYDVKM. This CDR3 reads CASRTQGNYGYTF. The CDR3 DNA is TGTGCCAGCAGAACTCAGGGGAACTATGGCTACACCTTC.

J is TRBJ1-1 and V is TRBV19; possibly TRBD1 for D (5 bases). Between the trimmed V and J ends, which lost 1 base and 8 bases, there was a span of 14 bases. Germline V gene lookup returns CDR1 LNHDA and CDR2 SQIVND (reference sequence). This CDR3 comprises 14 residues. The CDR3 DNA reads TGTGCCAGTAGTATAGTCCGGGGGGGAGGAGAAGCTTTCTTT. This codes for CASSIVRGGGEAFF.

The CDR3 is CASSVDRFGEHTEAFF. The CDR3 DNA reads TGTGCCAGCAGCGTCGACAGGTTTGGTGAGCACACTGAAGCTTTCTTT. The genes are TRBV9 and TRBJ1-1; tentatively, D is TRBD1 (6 bases). This CDR3 comprises 16 residues. Germline CDR1 is SGDLS and CDR2 is YYNGEE. V was cut by 2 bases and J by 3 bases, with 17 bases left in between.

The gene calls are TRBV2 and TRBJ1-4, with 11 positions matching TRBD1. J lost 3 bases, V lost 6 bases, and 3 bases had no gene match. The CDR3 is made up of 15 amino acids. CDR1 and CDR2 from the germline V gene are SNHLY and FYNNEI. The CDR3 reads CASRGQGVPNEKLFF. CDR3 DNA sequence: TGTGCCAGCAGGGGACAGGGGGTTCCTAATGAAAAACTGTTTTTT. The complete variable domain, with remaining parts taken from reference TRBV2 and TRBJ1-4, reads EPEVTQTPSHQVTQMGQEVILRCVPISNHLYFYWYRQILGQKVEFLVSFYNNEISEKSEIFDDQFSVERPDGSNFTLKIRSTKLEDSAMYFCASRGQGVPNEKLFFGSGTQLSVL.

This chain uses TRBV9 with TRBJ2-2, with 7 bases aligning to TRBD2. Germline CDR1 is SGDLS and CDR2 is YYNGEE. After removal of 6 bases from V and 5 bases from J, the junction contained 13 bases not matched to a gene. This CDR3 has 16 amino acids. The chain's CDR3 is CASTPRGDSSTGELFF. The CDR3 DNA follows: TGTGCCAGCACCCCCCGGGGGGATAGCTCGACCGGGGAGCTGTTTTTT. The full variable domain, with the rest looked up from reference TRBV9 and TRBJ2-2, is DSGVTQTPKHLITATGQRVTLRCSPRSGDLSVYWYQQSLDQGLQFLIQYYNGEERAKGNILERFSAQQFPDLHSELNLSSLELGDSALYFCASTPRGDSSTGELFFGEGSRLTVL.

The rearrangement links TRBV28 to TRBJ1-2, with TRBD1 matching 7 bases. The CDR3 length is 15 residues. CDR1 MDHEN and CDR2 SYDVKM come from the germline V gene. V gave up 8 bases and J gave up 7 bases; unmatched junction bases: 16. CDR3 DNA: TGTGCCAGCGGAATAACGCTAGACAGGGCGCGTGGCTACACCTTC. Translated, it gives CASGITLDRARGYTF.

This chain connects TRBV6-5 to TRBJ2-7; 8 bases line up with TRBD1. The V and J ends lost 6 bases and 0 bases, in that order; junction bases with no gene match: 1. CDR1 is MNHEY and CDR2 is SVGAGI in the germline V gene. This CDR3 has 13 residues. The CDR3 loop reads CASSGQGSYEQYF. DNA for the CDR3: TGTGCCAGCAGCGGACAGGGCTCCTACGAGCAGTACTTC.

The chain has TRBV25-1 and TRBJ1-3; perhaps TRBD1 as D (6 bases). Germline lookup yields CDR1 MGHDK and CDR2 SYGVNS. This CDR3 is built from 13 residues. Trimming removed 8 bases at V and 3 bases at J, with 11 bases between. CDR3 coding DNA: TGTGCCAGCCCAGGGGCTCGTGGAAACACCATATATTTT. Translated: CASPGARGNTIYF.

This chain links TRBV18 with TRBJ2-7; TRBD1 agrees at 7 bases. Trimming cost V 6 bases and J 3 bases; bases outside gene matches: 11. The V gene's germline CDR1 is KGHSH and CDR2 LQKENI. The CDR3 extends over 15 amino acids. As DNA, the CDR3 is TGTGCCAGCTCTCCGGGACAGCGTGCCCTCTACGAGCAGTACTTC. It specifies CASSPGQRALYEQYF.

This chain joins TRBV7-8 and TRBJ2-3; no clear D gene. CDR3 size: 15 residues. Germline V gene sequence: CDR1 SGHVS, CDR2 FQNEAQ. Between the trimmed V and J ends, which lost 2 bases and 1 base, there was a span of 10 bases. CDR3 bases: TGTGCCAGCAGCTTACAACTCCCGGGCACAGATACGCAGTATTTT. Translating it yields CASSLQLPGTDTQYF.

The chain recombines TRBV9 with TRBJ2-7, with TRBD1 identical over 7 bases. CDR3 length: 13 amino acids. J gave up 6 bases and V 3 bases, and 6 bases lay outside the gene matches. Germline CDR1 and CDR2: SGDLS and YYNGEE. CDR3 coding DNA: TGTGCCAGCAGCGCAGGGGGTGAGAGCGAGCAGTACTTC. Translation: CASSAGGESEQYF. Combining the CDR3 with reference TRBV9 and TRBJ2-7 gives the whole variable domain DSGVTQTPKHLITATGQRVTLRCSPRSGDLSVYWYQQSLDQGLQFLIQYYNGEERAKGNILERFSAQQFPDLHSELNLSSLELGDSALYFCASSAGGESEQYFGPGTRLTVT.

This clone showed up just a few times. This chain joins TRBV6-5 and TRBJ1-3, with 8 bases that match TRBD1. J gave up 0 bases and V 5 bases, and 3 bases lay outside the gene matches. The CDR3 totals 15 residues. Germline CDR1 MNHEY, CDR2 SVGAGI. The CDR3 coding sequence is TGTGCCAGCAGTCTAGGGACAGGCTCTGGAAACACCATATATTTT. It yields the protein CASSLGTGSGNTIYF.

The chain is built from TRBV6-4 and TRBJ1-6, with 7 nucleotides matching TRBD1. The trim removed 4 bases at V and 4 bases at J, leaving 4 bases unmatched. CDR1 is MRHNA and CDR2 is SNTAGT in the germline V gene. The CDR3 has 15 amino acids. The DNA of the CDR3 is TGTGCCAGCAGTGCCCCGGGACAGTATAATTCACCCCTCCACTTT. Amino acid sequence: CASSAPGQYNSPLHF.

This chain joins TRBV5-1 and TRBJ1-1; D unresolved. The V and J ends lost 1 base and 6 bases respectively, with 13 bases between them. The germline V gene encodes CDR1 SGHRS and CDR2 YFSETQ. The CDR3 is made up of 14 amino acids. The CDR3 region is CASSLRQVTSEAFF. CDR3 sequence (DNA): TGCGCCAGCAGCTTGAGGCAGGTAACTTCTGAAGCTTTCTTT.

The J gene is TRBJ1-5, the V gene TRBV2; weak D call: TRBD1 (5 bases). This CDR3 region has 14 residues. V shed 6 bases and J shed 4 bases, with 13 bases lying between them. CDR1 is SNHLY and CDR2 is FYNNEI in the germline V gene. This CDR3 reads CASSPQVANQPQHF. CDR3 DNA sequence: TGTGCCAGCAGCCCACAGGTGGCAAATCAGCCCCAGCATTTT.

V gene TRBV13 combines with J gene TRBJ2-1; 12 bases match TRBD2. The trim removed 5 bases at V and 7 bases at J, leaving 9 bases unmatched. The CDR3 runs 16 residues. CDR1 and CDR2 (germline): PRHDT, FYEKMQ (reference sequence). DNA for the CDR3: TGTGCCAGCAGCCGCCGACTAGCGGGGGCAGGGAATGAGCAGTTCTTC. Amino acid sequence: CASSRRLAGAGNEQFF.

V and J are TRBV5-4 and TRBJ1-6, with 7 bases identical to TRBD1. The CDR3 consists of 14 residues. V was pared by 4 bases and J by 3 bases, with 1 base of the junction left unmatched. Germline values: CDR1 SGHNT, CDR2 YYREEE (reference sequence). CDR3 amino acids: CASSRQGYNSPLHF. For the CDR3, the DNA is TGTGCCAGCAGCCGACAGGGCTATAATTCACCCCTCCACTTT. The variable domain in full, with the rest retrieved from reference TRBV5-4 and TRBJ1-6, is ETGVTQSPTHLIKTRGQQVTLRCSSQSGHNTVSWYQQALGQGPQFIFQYYREEENGRGNFPPRFSGLQFPNYSSELNVNALELDDSALYLCASSRQGYNSPLHFGNGTRLTVT.

The V gene is TRBV28, the J gene TRBJ2-2; 10 bases agree with TRBD1. Germline CDR1 MDHEN, CDR2 SYDVKM. V shed 6 bases, J shed 5 bases, and the junction held 12 bases outside the gene matches. This CDR3 comprises 17 residues. CDR3 DNA sequence: TGTGCCAGCAGCGGGGTTATAGGGACAGGGGTTACCGGGGAGCTGTTTTTT. This codes for CASSGVIGTGVTGELFF.

The V call is TRBV29-1, the J call TRBJ2-3; D gene uncertain. In germline, CDR1 is SQVTM, CDR2 ANQGSEA. The CDR3 spans 14 residues. Trimming took 6 bases from V and 0 from J, leaving 13 bases between them. In DNA form, the CDR3 reads TGCAGCGTGATCGACATTACTAGCACAGATACGCAGTATTTT. Translated, it gives CSVIDITSTDTQYF.

The rearrangement links TRBV5-6 to TRBJ2-3; 12 bases are a match to TRBD1. The germline V gene has CDR1 SGHDT and CDR2 YYEEEE. The CDR3 is made up of 18 amino acids. J was trimmed by 4 bases and V by 3 bases; bases with no gene match: 12. The DNA for the CDR3 is TGTGCCAGCAGCTCTTCCGGGACAGGGGGCTTGGGGGCAGATACGCAGTATTTT. This sequence encodes CASSSSGTGGLGADTQYF.

The chain recombines TRBV10-3 with TRBJ1-1; 7 bases are a match to TRBD1. Germline V gene data show CDR1 as ENHRY and CDR2 as SYGVKD. This CDR3 is 14 amino acids long. V gave up 4 bases and J gave up 4 bases; unmatched junction bases: 6. The CDR3 reads CAISATDRATEAFF. CDR3 bases: TGTGCCATCAGTGCAACCGACAGGGCCACTGAAGCTTTCTTT.

The gene calls are TRBV28 and TRBJ2-3; 8 bases map to TRBD2. After removal of 4 bases from V and 2 bases from J, the junction contained 11 bases not matched to a gene. Germline V gene lookup returns CDR1 MDHEN and CDR2 SYDVKM. The CDR3 consists of 17 residues. The CDR3 nucleotides are TGTGCCAGCAGTTCGAGCAGGAGCGGGAGAGACACAGATACGCAGTATTTT. It specifies CASSSSRSGRDTDTQYF.

The rearrangement uses TRBV2 and TRBJ1-1; D uncertain. The CDR3 consists of 13 residues. The germline CDR1 and CDR2 sequences are SNHLY and FYNNEI. V lost 6 bases to trimming and J lost 0 bases, with 8 bases between them. CDR3 loop: CASSLSLNTEAFF. DNA for the CDR3: TGTGCCAGCAGCTTAAGCCTGAACACTGAAGCTTTCTTT.

V is TRBV6-5 and J is TRBJ2-3, with D unclear. The CDR3 totals 15 residues. Germline V gene lookup returns CDR1 MNHEY and CDR2 SVGAGI. The V end lost 2 bases, the J end lost 6 bases, and 15 bases lay between the germline ends. In DNA form, the CDR3 reads TGTGCCAGCAGTTACCAGGTGGCAGCTGCGGATACGCAGTATTTT. This encodes CASSYQVAAADTQYF.